This T cell receptor (beta chain) emerged from a study of cytotoxic CD8 clonotypes in ibrutinib-treated CLL. CDR3 length equals 11 residues. Deletions cut 0 bases from V and 14 bases from J, with 11 bases between. Germline values: CDR1 DFQATT, CDR2 SNEGSKA (reference sequence). Produced via immunoSEQ multiplex PCR; TCRdb's table is partial and in-frame only. Of about 300,000 clones in the sample, roughly four fifths were seen once. The TCR was taken from a human donor with chronic lymphocytic leukemia. The chain employs TRBV20-1 and TRBJ2-1, with D tentatively TRBD1 (6 bases). The material was PBMCs, obtained at disease progression, from a patient treated with ibrutinib. The CDR3, as DNA: TGCAGTGCTAGAGATAGACAGGTGGAGTTCTTC. Its protein is CSARDRQVEFF.